Listed here are 19 T cell receptor beta chains from one sample, sequenced in a study of blood T cell repertoires in COVID-19 (dated by TCRdb to about 2020). The protocol used for the library was the immunoSEQ multiplex PCR assay. Not all clones reach the TCRdb copy of this immuneACCESS table, which keeps in-frame sequences only. Checked studies attribute under half of the gap to unresolved V genes and leave the rest unexplained. Within this sample are about 370,000 clones, with approximately 87% of them counted one time only. The leading ten clones occupy more than 9% of the sample. The sequenced sample consisted of peripheral blood. These receptor sequences come from a woman under 40 with COVID-19, enrolled during active disease.

The CDR3 is CAISQGVGTEAFF. The CDR3 region has the DNA TGTGCCATCAGTCAGGGGGTTGGCACTGAAGCTTTCTTT. The chain combines TRBV10-3 with TRBJ1-1, with 7 bases that match TRBD1. Germline CDR1 and CDR2: ENHRY and SYGVKD. This CDR3 has 13 amino acids. The J segment lost 4 bases and the V segment lost 5 bases, leaving 4 bases of the junction unmatched.

The chain links TRBV5-1 to TRBJ2-5; TRBD1 matches 7 bases. J gave up 1 base and V 4 bases, and 4 bases lay outside the gene matches. The germline V gene has CDR1 SGHRS and CDR2 YFSETQ. The CDR3 runs 14 residues. The CDR3 loop reads CASSLDRAQETQYF. The CDR3 DNA reads as TGCGCCAGCAGCCTAGACAGGGCCCAAGAGACCCAGTACTTC.

The genes are TRBV28 and TRBJ2-1; a weak D match, TRBD2 (5 bases). There are 19 residues in the CDR3. Germline V gene sequence: CDR1 MDHEN, CDR2 SYDVKM. Trimming shortened V by 4 bases and J by 0 bases, and 22 bases separated the two germline ends. The CDR3 nucleotides read TGTGCCAGCAGTTCCCTTTATGAGGGCGGGTCAAGCTCCTACAATGAGCAGTTCTTC. This translates into CASSSLYEGGSSSYNEQFF.

CDR3 sequence reads: CASSLQGAGETQYF. The CDR3 DNA is TGTGCCAGCAGCCTCCAGGGGGCGGGGGAGACCCAGTACTTC. The chain recombines TRBV3-1 (or the pseudogene TRBV3-2) with TRBJ2-5; 8 bases are shared with TRBD1. The CDR3 totals 14 residues. The germline V gene has CDR1 LGHDT and CDR2 YNNKEL (reference sequence). Trimming cost V 4 bases and J 5 bases; bases outside gene matches: 6.

This rearrangement joins TRBV10-3 to TRBJ2-3, with D perhaps matching TRBD1 (6 bases). CDR1 ENHRY and CDR2 SYGVKD come from the germline V gene. The length of the CDR3 is 15 residues. Trimming removed 7 bases from V and 2 bases from J, with 16 bases in between. The CDR3 loop reads CAIMRQGTPTDTQYF. The CDR3 nucleotides read TGTGCCATCATGAGGCAGGGGACACCCACAGATACGCAGTATTTT.

The V gene is TRBV29-1, the J gene TRBJ2-1; tentatively, D is TRBD1 (6 bases). Germline assignment: CDR1 SQVTM and CDR2 ANQGSEA. Trimming pared 2 bases from V and 6 bases from J, leaving 8 bases between. The CDR3 runs to 12 residues. The CDR3 protein is CSVELGGNEQFF. DNA for the CDR3: TGCAGCGTTGAACTAGGGGGCAATGAGCAGTTCTTC.

The chain links TRBV14 to TRBJ2-3; D possibly corresponds to TRBD1 (5 bases). Germline loops: CDR1 SGHDN, CDR2 FVKESK. CDR3 size: 14 residues. The V and J ends lost 3 bases and 1 base respectively, with 8 bases between them. CDR3 sequence reads: CASSQTARTDTQYF. As DNA, the CDR3 is TGTGCCAGCAGCCAGACAGCGCGCACAGATACGCAGTATTTT.

V usage is TRBV29-1 and J usage is TRBJ2-5; 7 bases are shared with TRBD2. Per the germline V gene, CDR1 is SQVTM and CDR2 is ANQGSEA. This CDR3 has 15 residues. J lost 2 bases, V lost 4 bases, and 10 bases had no gene match. The CDR3 protein is CSVGKAGLSQETQYF. CDR3 nucleotide sequence: TGCAGCGTTGGGAAAGCGGGACTCAGTCAAGAGACCCAGTACTTC.

The rearrangement links TRBV24-1 to TRBJ1-2, with 11 bases aligning to TRBD1. J lost 7 bases, V lost 3 bases, and 6 bases had no gene match. CDR1 KGHDR and CDR2 SFDVKD come from the germline V gene. This CDR3 has 15 amino acids. The CDR3 sequence is CATSDPGTGGGGYTF. CDR3 coding DNA: TGTGCCACCAGTGATCCAGGGACAGGGGGAGGTGGCTACACCTTC.

This clone appeared a single time. The J gene is TRBJ2-7, the V gene TRBV5-4, with D tentatively TRBD2 (7 bases). V lost 4 bases, J lost 6 bases, and 23 bases lay in between. The CDR3 sequence is 16 residues long. CDR1 SGHNT and CDR2 YYREEE come from the germline V gene (reference sequence). The CDR3 protein is CASSQGGASGASEQYF. As DNA, the CDR3 is TGTGCCAGCAGCCAAGGGGGGGCTAGCGGTGCGAGCGAGCAGTACTTC.

This clone was detected once. This chain links TRBV7-3 with TRBJ1-3; tentative D call: TRBD1 (5 bases). The CDR3 sequence is 14 residues long. V gave up 2 bases and J gave up 1 base, with 6 bases separating them. Germline V lookup: CDR1 SGHTA, CDR2 FQGTGA. CDR3 loop: CASSLQGSGNTIYF. CDR3 in DNA: TGTGCCAGCAGCTTACAGGGTTCTGGAAACACCATATATTTT.

V gene TRBV20-1 combines with J gene TRBJ2-7, with TRBD2 matching 7 bases. CDR3 size: 11 residues. Germline CDR1 is DFQATT and CDR2 is SNEGSKA (reference sequence). Trimming removed 5 bases from V and 3 bases from J; junction bases left unmatched: 1. CDR3 coding DNA: TGCAGTGCTTCTAGCGGCTACGAGCAGTACTTC. It is translated as CSASSGYEQYF.

The V gene is TRBV7-9, the J gene TRBJ1-5; 7 bases agree with TRBD1. Germline assignment: CDR1 SEHNR and CDR2 FQNEAQ (reference sequence). The CDR3 has 15 amino acids. V lost 4 bases and J lost 4; bases outside the gene matches: 7. Here the CDR3 DNA reads TGTGCCAGCAGCTCACAGGGGTTAGGGAATCAGCCCCAGCATTTT. Residues: CASSSQGLGNQPQHF.

This chain joins TRBV5-4 and TRBJ2-3; 10 nucleotides line up with TRBD2. The CDR3 contains 16 residues. The germline CDR1 and CDR2 sequences are SGHNT and YYREEE (reference sequence). V trimming: 5 bases; J trimming: 2 bases; junction bases outside the gene matches: 8. The chain's CDR3 is CASSRTSGPSTDTQYF. CDR3 DNA sequence: TGTGCCAGCAGTCGGACTAGCGGACCCTCCACAGATACGCAGTATTTT.

This clone was observed a few times. This rearrangement joins TRBV2 to TRBJ2-3; 9 bases match TRBD2. The ends lost 8 bases at V and 4 bases at J; junction bases unmatched: 13. The germline V gene encodes CDR1 SNHLY and CDR2 FYNNEI. The CDR3 is 16 residues long. The CDR3 is CASSSSGAGASDTQYF. In DNA, the CDR3 is TGTGCCAGCTCCTCTAGCGGGGCGGGAGCTTCAGATACGCAGTATTTT.

The chain combines TRBV3-1 (or the pseudogene TRBV3-2) with TRBJ1-1; D gene ambiguous. This CDR3 is 14 amino acids long. V was shortened by 1 base and J by 0 bases, with 6 bases between the two germline ends. Germline assignment: CDR1 LGHDT and CDR2 YNNKEL (reference sequence). This chain's CDR3 is CASSQVQLNTEAFF. In DNA, the CDR3 is TGTGCCAGCAGCCAAGTACAGCTGAACACTGAAGCTTTCTTT.

The chain employs TRBV10-3 and TRBJ2-3; 9 nucleotides line up with TRBD1. This CDR3 contains 17 residues. The V gene end was trimmed by 4 bases and the J gene end by 3 bases; junction bases not matched to a gene: 11. CDR1 ENHRY and CDR2 SYGVKD come from the germline V gene. The chain's CDR3 is CAISGSTGGGWTDTQYF. CDR3 nucleotides: TGTGCCATCAGTGGATCGACAGGGGGAGGTTGGACAGATACGCAGTATTTT.

V usage is TRBV2 and J usage is TRBJ1-5; 7 bases map to TRBD1. The CDR3 consists of 13 residues. Trimming at V came to 5 bases and at J to 5 bases, leaving 3 bases not matched to a gene. Germline V gene data show CDR1 as SNHLY and CDR2 as FYNNEI. This CDR3 is CASSRDSYQPQHF. CDR3 nucleotides: TGTGCCAGCAGTCGGGACAGTTATCAGCCCCAGCATTTT.

V is TRBV6-5 and J is TRBJ2-3, with D tentatively TRBD1 (7 bases). The V gene's germline CDR1 is MNHEY and CDR2 SVGAGI. The CDR3 is 13 amino acids. Trimming removed 7 bases from V and 0 bases from J, with 8 bases in between. The CDR3 here is CASTGGSTDTQYF. In DNA, the CDR3 is TGTGCCAGCACAGGGGGGAGCACAGATACGCAGTATTTT.